Here is one TCR beta chain with its context. Its antigen is unknown. An immunoSEQ assay, version v3.0, was performed at survey level. The repertoire was sequenced with immunoSEQ multiplex PCR; TCRdb's copy has only in-frame clones and lacks some. The sample carries about 21,000 clones, approximately 80% recorded once. These data come from a study of long-term antiretroviral therapy in people with HIV. Whole-study results and caveats: Although diversity increased after ART, it remained lower than in transplant donor controls.

Sampling of each donor yielded at least one pre-ART PBMC sample and at least two post-ART PBMC samples. Participants with HIV, all of them, were treated in the United States. This receptor was obtained from a woman under 40 with HIV. The sample in question was unsorted PBMCs, obtained 0.2 years after starting antiretroviral therapy.

The CDR3 loop is CATRTDPYGYTF. DNA of the CDR3: TGTGCCACCCGGACAGACCCCTATGGCTACACCTTC. The chain carries TRBV6-1 and TRBJ1-2, with D maybe TRBD1 (6 bases). CDR3 length equals 12 residues. Deletions cut 10 bases from V and 4 bases from J, with 13 bases between. Germline V gene data show CDR1 as MNHNS and CDR2 as SASEGT.